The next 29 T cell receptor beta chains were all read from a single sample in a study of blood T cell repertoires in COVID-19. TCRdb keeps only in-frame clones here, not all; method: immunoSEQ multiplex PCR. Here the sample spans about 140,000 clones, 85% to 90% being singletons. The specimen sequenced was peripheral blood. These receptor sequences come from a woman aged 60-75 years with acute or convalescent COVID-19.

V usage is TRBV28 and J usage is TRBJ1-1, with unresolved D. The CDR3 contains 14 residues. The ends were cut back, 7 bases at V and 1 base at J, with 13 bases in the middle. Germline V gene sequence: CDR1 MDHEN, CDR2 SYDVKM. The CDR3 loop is CASMIGFGNTEAFF. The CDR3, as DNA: TGTGCCAGCATGATCGGTTTTGGGAACACTGAAGCTTTCTTT.

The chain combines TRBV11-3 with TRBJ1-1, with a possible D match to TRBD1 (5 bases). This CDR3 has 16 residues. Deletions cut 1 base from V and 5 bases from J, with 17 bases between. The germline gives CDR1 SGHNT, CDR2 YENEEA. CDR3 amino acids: CASSLGVGVGETEAFF. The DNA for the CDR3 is TGTGCCAGCAGCTTAGGAGTGGGCGTAGGGGAAACTGAAGCTTTCTTT.

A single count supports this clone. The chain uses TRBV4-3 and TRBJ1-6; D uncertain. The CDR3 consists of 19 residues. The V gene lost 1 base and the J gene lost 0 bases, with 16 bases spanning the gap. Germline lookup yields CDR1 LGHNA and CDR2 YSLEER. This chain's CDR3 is CASSQVYWRRSSYNSPLHF. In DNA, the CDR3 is TGCGCCAGCAGCCAAGTCTACTGGCGGCGCAGCTCCTATAATTCACCCCTCCACTTT.

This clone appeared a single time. As DNA, the CDR3 is TGTGCCAGCAGCCGAGGGGGTAGGGAAGCTTTCTTT. Translated: CASSRGGREAFF. The chain is built from TRBV27 and TRBJ1-1; TRBD1 might be the D (6 bases). Germline assignment: CDR1 MNHEY and CDR2 SMNVEV (reference sequence). V was clipped by 6 bases and J by 8 bases, with 13 bases between them. This CDR3 is 12 amino acids long.

For the CDR3, the DNA is TGTGCCAGCAGTTTGAAGCGGTCGAACACCGGGGAGCTGTTTTTT. Translation gives CASSLKRSNTGELFF. The chain uses TRBV28 and TRBJ2-2, with D perhaps TRBD2 (5 bases). Per germline, CDR1 MDHEN and CDR2 SYDVKM. This CDR3 comprises 15 residues. With 3 bases removed from V and 0 bases from J, the gap between germline ends came to 8 bases.

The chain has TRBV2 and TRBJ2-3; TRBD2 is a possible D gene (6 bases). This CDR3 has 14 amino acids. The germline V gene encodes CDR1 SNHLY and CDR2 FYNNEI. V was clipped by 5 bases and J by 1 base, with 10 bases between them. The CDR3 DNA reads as TGTGCCAGCAGTTTTTTAGCGGGCACAGATACGCAGTATTTT. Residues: CASSFLAGTDTQYF.

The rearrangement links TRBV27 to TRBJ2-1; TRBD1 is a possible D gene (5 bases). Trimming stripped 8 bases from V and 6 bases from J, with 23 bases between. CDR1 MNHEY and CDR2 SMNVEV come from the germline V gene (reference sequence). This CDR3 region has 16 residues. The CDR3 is CASGEIQDPSLNEQFF. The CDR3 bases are TGTGCCAGCGGTGAGATACAGGATCCGAGCCTCAATGAGCAGTTCTTC.

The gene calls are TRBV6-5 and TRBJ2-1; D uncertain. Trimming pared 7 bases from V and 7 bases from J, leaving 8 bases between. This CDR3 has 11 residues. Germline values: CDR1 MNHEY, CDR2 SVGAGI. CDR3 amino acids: CASIRVNEQFF. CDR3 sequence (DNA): TGTGCCAGCATTCGGGTGAATGAGCAGTTCTTC.

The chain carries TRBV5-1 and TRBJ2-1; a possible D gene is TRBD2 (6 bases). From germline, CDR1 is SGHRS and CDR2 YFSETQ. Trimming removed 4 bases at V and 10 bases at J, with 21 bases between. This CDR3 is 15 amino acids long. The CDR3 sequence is CASSRGSGGLAEQFF. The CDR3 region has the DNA TGCGCCAGCAGCCGGGGGTCCGGGGGACTCGCCGAGCAGTTCTTC. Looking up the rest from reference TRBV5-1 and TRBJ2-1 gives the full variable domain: KAGVTQTPRYLIKTRGQQVTLSCSPISGHRSVSWYQQTPGQGLQFLFEYFSETQRNKGNFPGRFSGRQFSNSRSEMNVSTLELGDSALYLCASSRGSGGLAEQFFGPGTRLTVL.

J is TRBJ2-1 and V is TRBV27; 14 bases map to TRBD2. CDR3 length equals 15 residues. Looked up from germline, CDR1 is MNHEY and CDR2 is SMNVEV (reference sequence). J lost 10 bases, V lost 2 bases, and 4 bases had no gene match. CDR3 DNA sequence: TGTGCCAGCAGTTTAAGGGGGACTAGCGGGAGAGAGCAGTTCTTC. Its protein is CASSLRGTSGREQFF.

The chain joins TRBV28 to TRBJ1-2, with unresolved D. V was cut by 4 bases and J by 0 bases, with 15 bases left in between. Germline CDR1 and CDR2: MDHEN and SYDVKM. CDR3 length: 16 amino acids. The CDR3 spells CASSSPARWTNYGYTF. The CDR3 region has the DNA TGTGCCAGCAGTTCGCCTGCTAGGTGGACTAACTATGGCTACACCTTC.

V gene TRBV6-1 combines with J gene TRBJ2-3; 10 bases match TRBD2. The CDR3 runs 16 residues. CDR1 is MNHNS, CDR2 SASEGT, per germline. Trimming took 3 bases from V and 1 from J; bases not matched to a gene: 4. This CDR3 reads CASSEYLAGGTDTQYF. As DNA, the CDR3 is TGTGCCAGCAGTGAGTACCTAGCGGGGGGCACAGATACGCAGTATTTT.

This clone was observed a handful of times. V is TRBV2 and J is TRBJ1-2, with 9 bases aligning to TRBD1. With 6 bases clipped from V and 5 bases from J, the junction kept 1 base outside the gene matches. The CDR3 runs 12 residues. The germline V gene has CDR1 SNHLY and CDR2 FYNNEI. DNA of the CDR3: TGTGCCAGCAGGACAGGGGGATATGGCTACACCTTC. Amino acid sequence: CASRTGGYGYTF.

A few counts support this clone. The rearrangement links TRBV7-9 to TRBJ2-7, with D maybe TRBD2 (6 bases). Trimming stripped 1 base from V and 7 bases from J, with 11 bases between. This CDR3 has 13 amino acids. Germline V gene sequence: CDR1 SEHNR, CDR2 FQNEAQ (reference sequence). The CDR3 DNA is TGTGCCAGCAGCTTAGAGGGGAGCGGGGAGCAGTACTTC. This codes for CASSLEGSGEQYF.

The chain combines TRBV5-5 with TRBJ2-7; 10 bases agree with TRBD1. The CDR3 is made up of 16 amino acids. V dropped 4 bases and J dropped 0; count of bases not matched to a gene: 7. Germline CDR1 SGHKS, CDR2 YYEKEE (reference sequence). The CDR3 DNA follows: TGTGCCAGCAGCGCCACCGGGACAGGGGCCTCCTACGAGCAGTACTTC. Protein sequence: CASSATGTGASYEQYF.

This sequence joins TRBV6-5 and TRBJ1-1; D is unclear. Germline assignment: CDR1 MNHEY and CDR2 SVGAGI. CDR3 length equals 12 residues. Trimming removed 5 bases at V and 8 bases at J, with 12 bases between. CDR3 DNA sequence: TGTGCCAGCAGTCGGACGCGGGAAGAAGCTTTCTTT. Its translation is CASSRTREEAFF.

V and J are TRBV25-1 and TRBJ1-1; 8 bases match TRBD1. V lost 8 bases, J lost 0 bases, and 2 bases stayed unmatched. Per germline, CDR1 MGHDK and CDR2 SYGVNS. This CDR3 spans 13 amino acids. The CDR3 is CASSRGLNTEAFF. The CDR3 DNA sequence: TGTGCCAGCTCCAGGGGGCTGAACACTGAAGCTTTCTTT. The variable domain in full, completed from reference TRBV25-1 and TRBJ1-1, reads EADIYQTPRYLVIGTGKKITLECSQTMGHDKMYWYQQDPGMELHLIHYSYGVNSTEKGDLSSESTVSRIRTEHFPLTLESARPSHTSQYLCASSRGLNTEAFFGQGTRLTVV.

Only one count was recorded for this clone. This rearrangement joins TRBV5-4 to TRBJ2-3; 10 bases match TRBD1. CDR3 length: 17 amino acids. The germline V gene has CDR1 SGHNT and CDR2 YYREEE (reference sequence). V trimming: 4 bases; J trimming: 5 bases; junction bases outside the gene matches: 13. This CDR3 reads CASSLKSTGGQGDTQYF. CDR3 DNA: TGTGCCAGCAGCCTCAAATCGACAGGGGGCCAGGGAGATACGCAGTATTTT.

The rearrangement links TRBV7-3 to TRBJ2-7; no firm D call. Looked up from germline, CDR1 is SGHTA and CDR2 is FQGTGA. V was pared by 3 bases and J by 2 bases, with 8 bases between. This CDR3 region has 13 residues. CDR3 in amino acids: CASSFGRAYEQYF. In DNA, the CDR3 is TGTGCCAGCAGCTTCGGCCGGGCCTACGAGCAGTACTTC.

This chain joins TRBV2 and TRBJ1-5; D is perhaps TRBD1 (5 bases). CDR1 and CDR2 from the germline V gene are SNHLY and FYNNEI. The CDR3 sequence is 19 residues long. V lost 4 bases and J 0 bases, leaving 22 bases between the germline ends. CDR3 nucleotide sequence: TGTGCCAGCAGTGGGGGACTGCCCGGGGCAGGGAGTAGCAATCAGCCCCAGCATTTT. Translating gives CASSGGLPGAGSSNQPQHF. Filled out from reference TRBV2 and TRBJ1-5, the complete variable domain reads EPEVTQTPSHQVTQMGQEVILRCVPISNHLYFYWYRQILGQKVEFLVSFYNNEISEKSEIFDDQFSVERPDGSNFTLKIRSTKLEDSAMYFCASSGGLPGAGSSNQPQHFGDGTRLSIL.

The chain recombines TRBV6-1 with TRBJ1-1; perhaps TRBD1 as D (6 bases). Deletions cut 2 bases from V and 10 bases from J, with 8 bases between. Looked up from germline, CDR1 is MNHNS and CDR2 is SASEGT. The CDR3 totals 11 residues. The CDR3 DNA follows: TGTGCCAGCAGTGAAAGAGGGGGAGCTTTCTTT. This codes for CASSERGGAFF.

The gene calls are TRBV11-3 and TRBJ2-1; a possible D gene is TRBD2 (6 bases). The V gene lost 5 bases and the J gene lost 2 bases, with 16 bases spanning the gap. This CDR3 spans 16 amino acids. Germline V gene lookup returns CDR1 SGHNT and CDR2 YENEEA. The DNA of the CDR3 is TGTGCCAGCAGCAGCGGCGAGACTAGGACCTACAATGAGCAGTTCTTC. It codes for CASSSGETRTYNEQFF.

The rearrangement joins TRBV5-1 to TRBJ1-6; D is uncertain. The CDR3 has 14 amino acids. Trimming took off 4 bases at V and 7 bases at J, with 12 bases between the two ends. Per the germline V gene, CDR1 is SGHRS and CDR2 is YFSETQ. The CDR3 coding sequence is TGCGCCAGCAGCCCAGGCTCGGCCAATTCACCCCTCCACTTT. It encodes CASSPGSANSPLHF.

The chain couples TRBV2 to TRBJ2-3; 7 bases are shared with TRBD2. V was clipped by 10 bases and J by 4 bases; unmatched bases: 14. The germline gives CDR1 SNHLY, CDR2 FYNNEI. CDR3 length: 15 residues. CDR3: CATTPRGTSADTQYF. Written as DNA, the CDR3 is TGTGCCACTACACCTAGGGGAACTAGCGCAGATACGCAGTATTTT. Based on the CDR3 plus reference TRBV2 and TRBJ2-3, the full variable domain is EPEVTQTPSHQVTQMGQEVILRCVPISNHLYFYWYRQILGQKVEFLVSFYNNEISEKSEIFDDQFSVERPDGSNFTLKIRSTKLEDSAMYFCATTPRGTSADTQYFGPGTRLTVL.

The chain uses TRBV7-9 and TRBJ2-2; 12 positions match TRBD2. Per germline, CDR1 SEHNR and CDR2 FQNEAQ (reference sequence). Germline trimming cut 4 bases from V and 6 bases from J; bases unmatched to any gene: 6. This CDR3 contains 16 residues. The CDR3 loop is CASSSLLAGGPGELFF. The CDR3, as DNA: TGTGCCAGCAGCTCCCTACTAGCGGGGGGACCCGGGGAGCTGTTTTTT.

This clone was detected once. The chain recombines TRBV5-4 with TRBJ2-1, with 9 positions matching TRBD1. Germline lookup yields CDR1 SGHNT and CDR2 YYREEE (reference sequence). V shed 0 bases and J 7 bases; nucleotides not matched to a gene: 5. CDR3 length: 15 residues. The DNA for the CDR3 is TGTGCCAGCAGCTTGGGCTCCGGACAGGGGAATGAGCAGTTCTTC. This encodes CASSLGSGQGNEQFF.

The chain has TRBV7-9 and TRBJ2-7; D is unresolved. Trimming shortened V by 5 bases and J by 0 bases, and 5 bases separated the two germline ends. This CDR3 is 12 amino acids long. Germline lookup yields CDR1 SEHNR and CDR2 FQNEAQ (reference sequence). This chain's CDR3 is CASSPSSYEQYF. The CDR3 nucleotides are TGTGCCAGCAGCCCTAGCTCCTACGAGCAGTACTTC. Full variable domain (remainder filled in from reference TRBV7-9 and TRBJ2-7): DTGVSQNPRHKITKRGQNVTFRCDPISEHNRLYWYRQTLGQGPEFLTYFQNEAQLEKSRLLSDRFSAERPKGSFSTLEIQRTEQGDSAMYLCASSPSSYEQYFGPGTRLTVT.

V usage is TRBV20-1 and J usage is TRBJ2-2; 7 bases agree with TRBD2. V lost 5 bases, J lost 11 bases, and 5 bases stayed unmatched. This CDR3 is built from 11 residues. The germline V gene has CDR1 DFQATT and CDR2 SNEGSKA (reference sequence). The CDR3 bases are TGCAGTGCTCCCAGGACTAGAGAGCTGTTTTTT. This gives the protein CSAPRTRELFF.

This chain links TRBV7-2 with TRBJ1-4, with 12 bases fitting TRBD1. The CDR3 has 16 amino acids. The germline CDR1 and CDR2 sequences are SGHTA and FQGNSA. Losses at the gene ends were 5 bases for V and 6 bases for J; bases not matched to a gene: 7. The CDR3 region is CASSNRDRGLDEKLFF. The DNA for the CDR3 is TGTGCCAGCAGCAACCGGGACAGGGGGCTCGATGAAAAACTGTTTTTT.